One sample yielded the 5 T cell receptor beta chains listed below, sequenced in a study of response to subunit inactivated influenza vaccine. MiXCR, applied by TCRdb to the RT-PCR reads, yields one record per CDR3 protein. The sample has more than 400,000 distinct CDR3 sequences, 6.5% to 8% seen once. The sequences come from PBMCs from blood, collected roughly 24 months after vaccination. The receptors derive from a man in his fifties or sixties who received an inactivated influenza vaccine.

This clonotype was detected many times. The rearrangement links TRBV4-3 to TRBJ1-5; no clear D. Trimming shortened V by 1 base and J by 7 bases, and 8 bases separated the two germline ends. The V gene's germline CDR1 is LGHNA and CDR2 YSLEER. This CDR3 is built from 13 residues. Here the CDR3 reads CASSQGVRQPQHF. CDR3 DNA: TGCGCCAGCAGCCAAGGAGTAAGGCAGCCCCAGCATTTT.

The CDR3 is CASSYSGENQPQHF. The CDR3 coding sequence is TGTGCCAGCAGTTACTCTGGGGAAAATCAGCCCCAGCATTTT. This chain links TRBV6-5 with TRBJ1-5; D gene unclear. The CDR3 contains 14 residues. Germline V gene data show CDR1 as MNHEY and CDR2 as SVGAGI. V was clipped by 0 bases and J by 4 bases, with 7 bases between them.

This clonotype was found a few times. The V call is TRBV4-2, the J call TRBJ2-3, with TRBD2 matching over 7 bases. The V segment lost 0 bases and the J segment 0 bases; nucleotides outside the gene matches: 12. CDR3 size: 19 residues. The germline V gene encodes CDR1 LGHNA and CDR2 YNFKEQ. In DNA, the CDR3 is TGTGCCAGCAGCCAAGAGGCGGGCTCGGGGGGATCTAGCACAGATACGCAGTATTTT. It specifies CASSQEAGSGGSSTDTQYF.

At least ten counts were recorded for this clonotype. This rearrangement joins TRBV5-1 to TRBJ2-7; 8 positions match TRBD1. CDR1 and CDR2 from the germline V gene are SGHRS and YFSETQ. This CDR3 is 15 amino acids long. V lost 4 bases to trimming and J lost 2 bases; unmatched junction nucleotides: 8. CDR3 loop: CASSPRQGTAYEQYF. The CDR3 nucleotides are TGCGCCAGCAGCCCGAGACAGGGGACCGCCTACGAGCAGTACTTC.

This clonotype was observed many times. V gene TRBV5-1 combines with J gene TRBJ2-1, with a weak D call TRBD1 (5 bases). The ends were cut back, 4 bases at V and 8 bases at J, with 7 bases in the middle. The germline gives CDR1 SGHRS, CDR2 YFSETQ. This CDR3 has 11 residues. CDR3 sequence: CASSARDEQFF. In nucleotides, the CDR3 is TGCGCCAGCAGCGCCAGGGATGAGCAGTTCTTC.